The clone carrying this T cell receptor (beta chain) was seen just once. This specimen belongs to a study of blood T cell repertoires in COVID-19. At the level of the study: T cells, B-cell-depleted T cells, or PBMCs provided the cDNA or gDNA that served as material.

CDR1 and CDR2 from the germline V gene are MGHRA and YSYEKL. CDR3 length equals 14 residues. The junction had 5 bases not matched to a gene; V was cut back by 6 bases and J by 1 base. Clones were sequenced by immunoSEQ multiplex PCR, and TCRdb holds only the in-frame ones, with some missing. The data contain fewer than 300,000 clones, approximately 90% of them seen just once; the ten biggest clones take up approximately 0.84%. The sample taken for sequencing was peripheral blood. The receptor was derived from a man aged 25-45 years with acute or convalescent COVID-19. The chain is built from TRBV4-1 and TRBJ2-7; 8 nucleotides align to TRBD2. The CDR3 DNA reads as TGCGCCAGCAGGGCAGCGGGGGAGTCCTACGAGCAGTACTTC. Translated, it gives CASRAAGESYEQYF.